One and the same sample provided the 9 T cell receptor beta chains below, sequenced in a study of blood T cell repertoires in COVID-19. TCRdb keeps only in-frame clones here, not all; method: immunoSEQ multiplex PCR. The sample has 150,000 or so clones, approximately 92% seen once. The specimen was peripheral blood. The origin of the receptors is a young man with COVID-19, enrolled during active disease.

This clone was seen at least ten times. CDR3: CACLRGQDSPLHF. For the CDR3, the DNA is TGTGCCTGCCTCAGGGGGCAGGATTCACCCCTCCACTTT. The rearrangement joins TRBV30 to TRBJ1-6; the match to TRBD1 covers 8 bases. CDR1 is GTSNPN, CDR2 SVGIG, per germline (reference sequence). This CDR3 contains 13 residues. The V gene end was trimmed by 6 bases and the J gene end by 8 bases; junction bases not matched to a gene: 6.

The chain has TRBV5-1 and TRBJ2-7; 8 bases match TRBD2. The CDR3 covers 14 residues. Trimming removed 4 bases from V and 2 bases from J; junction bases left unmatched: 5. Germline CDR1 reads SGHRS; CDR2 reads YFSETQ. CDR3 sequence: CASSERLATYEQYF. For the CDR3, the DNA is TGCGCCAGCAGCGAAAGACTAGCGACCTACGAGCAGTACTTC.

This chain joins TRBV7-9 and TRBJ2-7, with D possibly being TRBD1 (5 bases). Between the trimmed V and J ends, which lost 3 bases and 2 bases, there was a span of 20 bases. Germline assignment: CDR1 SEHNR and CDR2 FQNEAQ (reference sequence). CDR3 length: 17 residues. The CDR3 nucleotides are TGTGCCAGCAGCTTGACCTCGGGCTACAAAGGGGCCTACGAGCAGTACTTC. Its protein is CASSLTSGYKGAYEQYF.

This chain joins TRBV5-4 and TRBJ1-1; 7 bases are a match to TRBD1. Germline V lookup: CDR1 SGHNT, CDR2 YYREEE (reference sequence). CDR3 size: 15 residues. V trimming: 3 bases; J trimming: 0 bases; junction bases outside the gene matches: 5. CDR3 region: CASSSTGVLNTEAFF. The CDR3 DNA sequence: TGTGCCAGCAGCTCTACAGGGGTCTTGAACACTGAAGCTTTCTTT.

The gene calls are TRBV6-5 and TRBJ2-7, with TRBD1 matching 7 bases. The ends lost 6 bases at V and 0 bases at J; junction bases unmatched: 8. The CDR3 is made up of 15 amino acids. In germline, CDR1 is MNHEY, CDR2 SVGAGI. The CDR3 here is CASSVTGVSSYEQYF. CDR3 DNA: TGTGCCAGCAGCGTCACAGGGGTCAGCTCCTACGAGCAGTACTTC.

The CDR3 bases are TGTGCCAGCAGTTTAAGGTTTTGGATGAGGCGGGAAGCGTACAATGAGCAGTTCTTC. Protein product: CASSLRFWMRREAYNEQFF. The chain employs TRBV28 and TRBJ2-1; tentatively, D is TRBD2 (6 bases). CDR3 length equals 19 residues. Trimming stripped 2 bases from V and 4 bases from J, with 24 bases between. Germline loops: CDR1 MDHEN, CDR2 SYDVKM.

Notes on this clone: Germline is not matched at one junction end, which may reflect a read error. The J gene is TRBJ2-7, the V gene TRBV12-3 or TRBV12-4, with D possibly matching TRBD2 (6 bases). The CDR3 spans 13 residues. The CDR3 DNA follows: TGTGCCAGCAGTCTAGCGCGGAACTACGAGCAGTACTTC. It encodes CASSLARNYEQYF.

This clone was counted a few times. CDR3 bases: TGTGCCAGCAGCCCACTACCAGGGGGCGCGGGTCAGCCCCAGCATTTT. Translation gives CASSPLPGGAGQPQHF. This rearrangement joins TRBV7-2 to TRBJ1-5, with TRBD1 identical over 8 bases. Germline V gene sequence: CDR1 SGHTA, CDR2 FQGNSA. The CDR3 totals 16 residues. V lost 5 bases to trimming and J lost 6 bases; unmatched junction nucleotides: 12.

This sequence joins TRBV15 and TRBJ1-2; TRBD1 might be the D (5 bases). From germline, CDR1 is LNHNV and CDR2 YYDKDF (reference sequence). The CDR3 contains 15 residues. The V and J ends lost 0 bases and 5 bases respectively, with 13 bases between them. CDR3 DNA: TGTGCCACCAGCAGAGAATGGCAGGGCAAGTATGGCTACACCTTC. Translated, it gives CATSREWQGKYGYTF. Variable domain in full (rest from reference TRBV15 and TRBJ1-2): DAMVIQNPRYQVTQFGKPVTLSCSQTLNHNVMYWYQQKSSQAPKLLFHYYDKDFNNEADTPDNFQSRRPNTSFCFLDIRSPGLGDTAMYLCATSREWQGKYGYTFGSGTRLTVV.